A selection of T cell receptor beta chains follows, all from one sample in a study of cytomegalovirus exposure and HLA in healthy donors. TCRdb keeps only in-frame clones here, not all; method: immunoSEQ multiplex PCR. The data show more than 65,000 clones, roughly 80% seen once. Sequenced sample: PBMCs. Every receptor here comes from a woman in her thirties or forties in good health and CMV-seropositive. Each CDR3 is given with its conserved first and last residue. Each record gives: J gene, D gene, V gene, clone size, CDR3 length, CDR3 DNA, CDR3 protein. The D gene is left open where the match is weak. Clone size is not always given. Where it is, it says once, few, many or a class for expanded clones.

>TRBJ2-7|TRBD2|TRBV19|.|15
TGTGCCAGTAGTTCCTCCGGGACTAGCGGAGACGAGCAGTACTTC
CASSSSGTSGDEQYF
>TRBJ1-2|.|TRBV28|.|14
TGTGCCAGCAGTTCACCCGACAGGTACTATGGCTACACCTTC
CASSSPDRYYGYTF
>TRBJ2-2|.|TRBV6-4|.|13
TGTGCCAGCAGTGACAGGGGCACCGGGGAGCTGTTTTTT
CASSDRGTGELFF
>TRBJ1-1|.|TRBV10-2|many|12
TGCGCCAGCAGTGGAGGAGCGTTTGAAGCTTTCTTT
CASSGGAFEAFF
>TRBJ2-7|.|TRBV10-3|.|14
TGTGCCATCAGTGGGGCAGGGGGGTCCTACGAGCAGTACTTC
CAISGAGGSYEQYF
>TRBJ1-5|.|TRBV19|.|12
TGTGCCAGTAGCTCTTCTAGTCAGCCCCAGCATTTT
CASSSSSQPQHF
>TRBJ2-3|TRBD2|TRBV15|few|15
TGTGCCACCAGATGGACTAGCGGAAGCACAGATACGCAGTATTTT
CATRWTSGSTDTQYF
>TRBJ1-1|TRBD1|TRBV6-6|.|15
TGTGCCAGCAGTTACTCGGGACAGGGCTCCCTTGAAGCTTTCTTT
CASSYSGQGSLEAFF
>TRBJ1-1|.|TRBV7-9|.|14
TGTGCCAGCAGCCCCGGACAGAGGGGTTCTGAAGCTTTCTTT
CASSPGQRGSEAFF
>TRBJ2-2|.|TRBV30|.|16
TGTGCCTCAATGGGTGGCCAGGGTAAGAACACCGGGGAGCTGTTTTTT
CASMGGQGKNTGELFF
>TRBJ2-1|.|TRBV4-1|.|16
TGCGCCAGCAGCCAAGGCCCGCTAAGCTCCTACAATGAGCAGTTCTTC
CASSQGPLSSYNEQFF
>TRBJ1-2|TRBD1|TRBV5-6|once|18
TGTGCCAGCAGCCCTGGAGTTGACAGGGCGAAACTAAACTATGGCTACACCTTC
CASSPGVDRAKLNYGYTF
>TRBJ2-7|.|TRBV2|.|16
TGTGCCAGCAGTGGTGGAGGCCTCGCGAGGAATGACGTGCAGTACTTC
CASSGGGLARNDVQYF
>TRBJ2-5|TRBD1|TRBV10-1|few|16
TGCGCCAGCAGTGCCCCGACAGGGGGCCAACAAGAGACCCAGTACTTC
CASSAPTGGQQETQYF
>TRBJ1-2|TRBD1|TRBV4-2|once|15
TGTGCCAGCAGCCAAGGTGCCGGACAGGGTGCTGGCTACACCTTC
CASSQGAGQGAGYTF
>TRBJ2-1|.|TRBV7-8|.|13
TGTGCCAGCAGCTTAGCCAGCTACAATGAGCAGTTCTTC
CASSLASYNEQFF
>TRBJ2-5|TRBD1|TRBV2|.|17
TGTGCCAGCAGTGAATACGCCTCTAGCAGGGGGCCGGGGACCCAGTACTTC
CASSEYASSRGPGTQYF
>TRBJ1-4|.|TRBV18|once|15
TGTGCCAGCTCACCGGGGAGGCGCTATAATGAAAAACTGTTTTTT
CASSPGRRYNEKLFF
>TRBJ1-5|.|TRBV5-1|.|14
TGCGCCAGCAGCTTGGGAGGAACGGATCAGCCCCAGCATTTT
CASSLGGTDQPQHF
>TRBJ2-3|.|TRBV6-5|.|15
TGTGCCAGCAGCGGGGGCTCTCATGGGGGAGGGTCGCAGTATTTT
CASSGGSHGGGSQYF
>TRBJ1-1|TRBD1|TRBV27|.|14
TGTGCCAGCAGCCAGAGACAGGGATCCACTGAAGCTTTCTTT
CASSQRQGSTEAFF
>TRBJ2-5|TRBD1|TRBV7-9|few|13
TGTGCCAGCAGTGGGACAGCCCAAGAGACCCAGTACTTC
CASSGTAQETQYF
>TRBJ2-4|.|TRBV5-8|few|15
TGTGCCAGCAGCTTGACGGGAGCCGGCAAAAACATTCAGTACTTC
CASSLTGAGKNIQYF